This T cell receptor beta chain was retrieved from a study of PD-1 blockade in classical Hodgkin lymphoma. Time point indicated: cycle 4 day 1 (C4D1), after 6 weeks of nivolumab. Patients all relapsed after autologous stem cell transplantation, and there was variation in brentuximab vedotin exposure. Complete response, partial response or progressive disease was each patient's best response. Profiling relied on immunoSEQ multiplex PCR, and the TCRdb table lists in-frame clones only, not all of them. The table has tens of thousands of clones, more than 60% seen once. Trimming took 5 bases from V and 4 from J, leaving 15 bases between them. The CDR3 consists of 15 residues. Germline-derived CDR1 and CDR2 are SGHTA and FQGNSA.

V gene TRBV7-2 combines with J gene TRBJ1-3; tentatively, D is TRBD1 (5 bases). The TCR was taken from a human donor with classical Hodgkin lymphoma. Source: peripheral blood mononuclear cells (PBMCs), taken before the fourth cycle of nivolumab. The CDR3 sequence: CASSQVAGRGNTIYF. CDR3 sequence (DNA): TGTGCCAGCAGCCAGGTCGCGGGGCGCGGAAACACCATATATTTT.